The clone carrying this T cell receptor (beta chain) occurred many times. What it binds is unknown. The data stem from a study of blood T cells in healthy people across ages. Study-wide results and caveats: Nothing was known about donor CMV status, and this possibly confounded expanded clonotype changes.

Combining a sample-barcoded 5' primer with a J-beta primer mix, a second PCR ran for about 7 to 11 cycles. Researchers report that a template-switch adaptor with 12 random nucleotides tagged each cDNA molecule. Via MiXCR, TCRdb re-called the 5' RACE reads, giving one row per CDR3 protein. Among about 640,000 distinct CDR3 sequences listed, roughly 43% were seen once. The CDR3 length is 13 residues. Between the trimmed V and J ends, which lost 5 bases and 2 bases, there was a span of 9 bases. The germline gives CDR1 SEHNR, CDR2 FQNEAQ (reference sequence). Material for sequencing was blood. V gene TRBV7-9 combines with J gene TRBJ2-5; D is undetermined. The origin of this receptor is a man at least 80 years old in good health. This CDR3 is CASSVDVQETQYF. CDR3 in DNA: TGTGCCAGCAGCGTAGACGTACAAGAGACCCAGTACTTC.